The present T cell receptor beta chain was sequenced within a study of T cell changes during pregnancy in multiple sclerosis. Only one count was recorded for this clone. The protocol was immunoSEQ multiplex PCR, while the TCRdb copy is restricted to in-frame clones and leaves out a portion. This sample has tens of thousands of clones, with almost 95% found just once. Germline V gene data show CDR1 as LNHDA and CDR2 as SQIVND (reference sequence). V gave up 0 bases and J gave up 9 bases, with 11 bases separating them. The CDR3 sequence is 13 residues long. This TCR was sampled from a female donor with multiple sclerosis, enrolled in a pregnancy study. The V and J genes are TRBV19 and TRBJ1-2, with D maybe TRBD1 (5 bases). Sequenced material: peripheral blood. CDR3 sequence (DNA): TGTGCCAGTAGTATAGATCTTTTGGACAGCTACACCTTC. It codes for CASSIDLLDSYTF.